The clone carrying this T cell receptor (beta chain) has only a few counts. Its specificity is not known. The sample belongs to a study of response to subunit inactivated influenza vaccine. Trimming took 3 bases from V and 12 from J, leaving 17 bases between them. Germline CDR1 is DFQATT and CDR2 is SNEGSKA (reference sequence). The CDR3 has 13 amino acids. TCRdb called the RT-PCR reads again in MiXCR, with one record for every CDR3 protein. The sample yields some 600,000 distinct CDR3 sequences, roughly 15% seen once. Study-wide findings and caveats: There was a suggestion from the authors that each seasonal influenza vaccination recruits few new T cells.

Specimen: PBMCs from blood, collected roughly 2 weeks before vaccination. This sequence was found in a man in his fifties who received an inactivated influenza vaccine. The genes are TRBV20-1 and TRBJ1-4; D remains unclear. CDR3 DNA sequence: TGCAGTGCTAGTATCTCGGGCGGGAGGGAACTGTTTTTT. Protein product: CSASISGGRELFF.